The T cell receptor beta chain described here comes from a study of blood T cell repertoires in COVID-19. Some clones are missing from TCRdb's copy, which holds only in-frame ones; the method was immunoSEQ multiplex PCR. The repertoire consists of more than 350,000 clones, with over 75% occurring once and the leading ten covering less than 1.5%. Adults between about 18 and 95 years of age took part from fewer than 30 US areas. The ends were cut back, 1 base at V and 7 bases at J, with 6 bases in the middle. CDR3 length equals 12 residues. The germline V gene has CDR1 KGHDR and CDR2 SFDVKD. The sequencing sample was made of PBMCs or T cells enriched from blood (not recorded which). The rearrangement joins TRBV24-1 to TRBJ1-1; no clear D. The TCR sequence derives from a young woman who had been exposed to COVID-19. The CDR3 protein is CATSDFAGEAFF. DNA of the CDR3: TGTGCCACCAGTGATTTCGCGGGTGAAGCTTTCTTT.